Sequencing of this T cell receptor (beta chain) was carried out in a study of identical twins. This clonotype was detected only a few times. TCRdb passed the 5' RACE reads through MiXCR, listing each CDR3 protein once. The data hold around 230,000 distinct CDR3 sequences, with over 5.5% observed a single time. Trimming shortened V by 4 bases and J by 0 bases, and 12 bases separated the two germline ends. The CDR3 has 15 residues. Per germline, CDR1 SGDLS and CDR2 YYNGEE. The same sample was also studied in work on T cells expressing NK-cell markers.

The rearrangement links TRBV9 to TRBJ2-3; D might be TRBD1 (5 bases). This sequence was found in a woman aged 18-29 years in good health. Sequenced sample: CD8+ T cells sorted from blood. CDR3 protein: CASSQTGSSTDTQYF. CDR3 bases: TGTGCCAGCAGCCAAACAGGTAGTAGCACAGATACGCAGTATTTT.